This passage covers 7 T cell receptor beta chains from one sample sequenced in a study of cytomegalovirus exposure and HLA in healthy donors. The primer mix had 60 Vbeta and 13 Jbeta primers. TCRdb's copy holds only in-frame clones and misses some; the assay was immunoSEQ multiplex PCR. This sample carries 80,000 or so clones, around 79% of them seen once, and the ten largest clones take approximately 4.6%. Input material: PBMCs. These TCRs come from a man between 35 and 55 years old in good health and CMV-seronegative.

V is TRBV5-6 and J is TRBJ2-5; D is unresolved. The better agreement between TRBJ2-7 and the DNA end casts doubt on the J call. Per germline, CDR1 SGHDT and CDR2 YYEEEE. This CDR3 is built from 15 residues. For the CDR3, the DNA is TGTGCCAGCAGCGCCCCGAGAAGGCGGTTCTACGAGCAGTACTTC. Its translation is CASSAPRRRFYEQYF.

This chain uses TRBV19 with TRBJ1-2; D is uncertain. The V and J ends lost 6 bases and 4 bases respectively, with 9 bases between them. Germline CDR1 LNHDA, CDR2 SQIVND (reference sequence). The CDR3 spans 12 residues. CDR3 DNA: TGTGCCAGTAGGCAGGCAGGCTATGGCTACACCTTC. It specifies CASRQAGYGYTF.

CDR3 sequence (DNA): TGTGCCAGCAGCTTCGGGACAGGGGACTATGGCTACACCTTC. It specifies CASSFGTGDYGYTF. V gene TRBV5-4 combines with J gene TRBJ1-2; 10 bases agree with TRBD1. Germline V gene lookup returns CDR1 SGHNT and CDR2 YYREEE (reference sequence). The CDR3 length is 14 residues. V shed 2 bases and J 3 bases; nucleotides not matched to a gene: 1.

V usage is TRBV28 and J usage is TRBJ2-7, with D perhaps matching TRBD2 (6 bases). Germline lookup yields CDR1 MDHEN and CDR2 SYDVKM. V lost 4 bases, J lost 4 bases, and 17 bases lay in between. This CDR3 has 15 amino acids. CDR3 sequence (DNA): TGTGCCAGCAGTTCAGGAGGGGCGCCTAAGTACGAGCAGTACTTC. Translating it yields CASSSGGAPKYEQYF.

V is TRBV29-1 and J is TRBJ2-7; 8 bases line up with TRBD1. The ends lost 7 bases at V and 4 bases at J; junction bases unmatched: 9. Germline values: CDR1 SQVTM, CDR2 ANQGSEA. The CDR3 spans 13 residues. The CDR3 coding sequence is TGCAGCGGACGACAGGGGTGGGATTACGAGCAGTACTTC. Translated, it gives CSGRQGWDYEQYF.

This clone was seen just once. The gene calls are TRBV15 and TRBJ2-7; D might be TRBD1 (5 bases). Germline V gene lookup returns CDR1 LNHNV and CDR2 YYDKDF (reference sequence). V was clipped by 1 base and J by 3 bases, with 10 bases between them. The CDR3 totals 14 residues. The CDR3: CATSRAQTDYEQYF. DNA of the CDR3: TGTGCCACCAGCAGAGCACAGACAGACTACGAGCAGTACTTC.

The chain combines TRBV10-3 with TRBJ2-5; 11 nucleotides agree with TRBD2. The CDR3 loop spans 16 amino acids. V trimming: 2 bases; J trimming: 4 bases; junction bases outside the gene matches: 6. The germline CDR1 and CDR2 sequences are ENHRY and SYGVKD. In nucleotides, the CDR3 is TGTGCCATCAGTGAGGGAACTAGCGGGAGTGGAGAGACCCAGTACTTC. Its protein product is CAISEGTSGSGETQYF.